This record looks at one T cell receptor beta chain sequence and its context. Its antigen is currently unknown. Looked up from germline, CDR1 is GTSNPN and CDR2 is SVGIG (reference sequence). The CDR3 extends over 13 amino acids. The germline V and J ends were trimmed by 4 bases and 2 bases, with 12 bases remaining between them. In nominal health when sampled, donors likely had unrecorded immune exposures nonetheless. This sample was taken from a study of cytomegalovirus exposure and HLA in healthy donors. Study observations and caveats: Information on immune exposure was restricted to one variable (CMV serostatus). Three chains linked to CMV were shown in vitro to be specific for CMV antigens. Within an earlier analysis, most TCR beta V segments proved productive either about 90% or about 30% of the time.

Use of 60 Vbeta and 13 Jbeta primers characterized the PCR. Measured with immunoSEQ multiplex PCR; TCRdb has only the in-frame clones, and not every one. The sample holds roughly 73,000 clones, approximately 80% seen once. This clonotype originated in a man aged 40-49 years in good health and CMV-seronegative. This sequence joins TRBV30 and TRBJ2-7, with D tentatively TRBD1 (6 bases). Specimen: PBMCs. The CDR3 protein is CAWNRDTPYEQYF. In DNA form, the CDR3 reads TGTGCCTGGAACCGGGACACTCCCTACGAGCAGTACTTC.